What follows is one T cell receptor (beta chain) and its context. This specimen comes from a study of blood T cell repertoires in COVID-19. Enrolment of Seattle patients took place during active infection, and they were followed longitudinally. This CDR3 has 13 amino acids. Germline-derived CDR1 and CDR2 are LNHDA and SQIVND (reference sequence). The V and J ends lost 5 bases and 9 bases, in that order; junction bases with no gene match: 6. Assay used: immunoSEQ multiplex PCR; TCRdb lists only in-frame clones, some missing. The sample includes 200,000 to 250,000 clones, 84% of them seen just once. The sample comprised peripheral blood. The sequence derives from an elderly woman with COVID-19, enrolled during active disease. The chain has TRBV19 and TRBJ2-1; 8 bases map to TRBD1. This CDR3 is CASSRTGISEQFF. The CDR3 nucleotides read TGTGCCAGTAGTCGGACAGGGATTAGTGAGCAGTTCTTC.